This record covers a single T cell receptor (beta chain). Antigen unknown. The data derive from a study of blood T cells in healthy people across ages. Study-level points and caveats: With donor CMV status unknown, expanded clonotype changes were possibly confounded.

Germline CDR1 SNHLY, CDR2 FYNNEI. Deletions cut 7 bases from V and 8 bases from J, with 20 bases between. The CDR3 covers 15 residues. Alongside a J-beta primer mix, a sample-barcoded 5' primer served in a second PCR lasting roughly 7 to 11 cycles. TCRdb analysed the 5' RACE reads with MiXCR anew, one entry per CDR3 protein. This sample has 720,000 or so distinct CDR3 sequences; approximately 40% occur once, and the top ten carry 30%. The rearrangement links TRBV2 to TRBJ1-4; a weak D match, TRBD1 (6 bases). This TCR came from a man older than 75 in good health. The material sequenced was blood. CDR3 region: CASIETQGNGEKLFF. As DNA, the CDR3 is TGTGCCAGCATAGAAACGCAGGGGAATGGGGAAAAACTGTTTTTT. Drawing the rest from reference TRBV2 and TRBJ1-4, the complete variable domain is EPEVTQTPSHQVTQMGQEVILRCVPISNHLYFYWYRQILGQKVEFLVSFYNNEISEKSEIFDDQFSVERPDGSNFTLKIRSTKLEDSAMYFCASIETQGNGEKLFFGSGTQLSVL.